This passage covers 27 T cell receptor beta chains from one sample sequenced in a study of T cell repertoires in cytomegalovirus infection. TCRdb reprocessed the reads with MiXCR, giving one entry per CDR3 protein. This table holds around 74,000 distinct CDR3 sequences, more than 3.5% found once. Sequencing was done on a sample of PBMCs. Source of these receptors: a human donor in good health (CMV status not recorded). Some clones in this sample may be carry-over from other donors' samples.

This clonotype was observed at least ten times. This chain links TRBV24-1 with TRBJ2-1; TRBD2 aligns across 8 bases. The germline V gene encodes CDR1 KGHDR and CDR2 SFDVKD. The CDR3 contains 17 residues. Germline trimming cut 4 bases from V and 0 bases from J; bases unmatched to any gene: 7. The CDR3 sequence is CATSDRSGDSSYNEQFF. The CDR3 bases are TGTGCCACCAGTGACCGTAGCGGGGATAGCTCCTACAATGAGCAGTTCTTC.

This clonotype has more than one count but fewer than ten. The chain uses TRBV28 and TRBJ2-7; 10 bases are shared with TRBD1. The CDR3 runs to 15 residues. Germline V lookup: CDR1 MDHEN, CDR2 SYDVKM. V shed 2 bases and J 3 bases; nucleotides not matched to a gene: 4. CDR3 coding DNA: TGTGCCAGCAGTTTAATGGGGACAGGGGACTACGAGCAGTACTTC. Translation gives CASSLMGTGDYEQYF.

As concerns this clonotype: Just one base apart from a much larger clone, this may be a read error. The CDR3 DNA follows: TGTGTCAGCAGCGGTTTCATGAACACTGAAGCTTTCTTT. It yields the protein CVSSGFMNTEAFF. This sequence joins TRBV9 and TRBJ1-1; unclear D gene. Per the germline V gene, CDR1 is SGDLS and CDR2 is YYNGEE. This CDR3 has 13 residues.

This clonotype has at least ten counts. This chain links TRBV27 with TRBJ1-1; no clear D. CDR3 length: 13 amino acids. Germline CDR1 and CDR2: MNHEY and SMNVEV (reference sequence). Trimming left V 8 bases short and J 0 bases short, with 10 bases between. Here the CDR3 reads CASGNDLNTEAFF. The DNA for the CDR3 is TGTGCCAGCGGGAACGACCTGAACACTGAAGCTTTCTTT.

This clonotype was found many times. This chain links TRBV7-9 with TRBJ1-1; unclear D gene. The CDR3 consists of 14 residues. V was pared by 1 base and J by 1 base, with 7 bases between. Germline V gene sequence: CDR1 SEHNR, CDR2 FQNEAQ (reference sequence). DNA for the CDR3: TGTGCCAGCAGCTTAGAGGCGGGGAACACTGAAGCTTTCTTT. Encoded protein: CASSLEAGNTEAFF.

The sample holds many counts of this clonotype. The gene calls are TRBV20-1 and TRBJ2-2; perhaps D is TRBD1 or TRBD2 (5 bases each). There are 15 residues in the CDR3. Trimming pared 4 bases from V and 2 bases from J, leaving 14 bases between. Germline loops: CDR1 DFQATT, CDR2 SNEGSKA (reference sequence). The CDR3 here is CSAIVDGTNTGELFF. The CDR3 DNA follows: TGCAGTGCTATCGTCGACGGGACCAACACCGGGGAGCTGTTTTTT.

This clonotype has a count of ten or more. The rearrangement joins TRBV12-3 or TRBV12-4 to TRBJ2-1, with 8 bases matching TRBD2. V gave up 10 bases and J gave up 4 bases; unmatched junction bases: 9. This CDR3 has 14 amino acids. The CDR3 DNA is TGTGCCACCCAGTGGGCTAGCGGGTACAATGAGCAGTTCTTC. It is translated as CATQWASGYNEQFF.

This clonotype was counted ten times or more. This chain uses TRBV15 with TRBJ1-5; possible D gene TRBD1, 5 bases. In germline, CDR1 is LNHNV, CDR2 YYDKDF (reference sequence). V was shortened by 0 bases and J by 2 bases, with 14 bases between the two germline ends. There are 17 residues in the CDR3. In DNA form, the CDR3 reads TGTGCCACCAGCAGAGAAACAGGTTCGCGCGGCAATCAGCCCCAGCATTTT. As protein: CATSRETGSRGNQPQHF.

Ten or more counts support this clonotype. The J gene is TRBJ1-2, the V gene TRBV7-6, with D possibly being TRBD1 (6 bases). This CDR3 comprises 13 residues. Germline CDR1 is SGHVS and CDR2 is FNYEAQ. Between the trimmed V and J ends, which lost 6 bases and 3 bases, there was a span of 11 bases. The CDR3 nucleotides are TGTGCCAGCAGTCCGACAGGAGACTATGGCTACACCTTC. The encoded protein is CASSPTGDYGYTF.

A few counts support this clonotype. V usage is TRBV29-1 and J usage is TRBJ1-1; D is ambiguous. The germline V gene has CDR1 SQVTM and CDR2 ANQGSEA. This CDR3 spans 11 amino acids. The CDR3: CTCGDQYRAFF. In nucleotides, the CDR3 is TGCACCTGCGGCGACCAATATCGAGCTTTCTTT.

This clonotype appeared many times. The chain couples TRBV7-8 to TRBJ1-5; D may be TRBD1 (5 bases). Germline V gene sequence: CDR1 SGHVS, CDR2 FQNEAQ. The CDR3 has 15 residues. V shed 0 bases and J shed 8 bases, with 14 bases lying between them. This CDR3 reads CASSLALGGGEPQHF. The CDR3, as DNA: TGTGCCAGCAGCTTAGCGTTGGGGGGAGGTGAGCCCCAGCATTTT.

The sample holds many counts of this clonotype. The chain joins TRBV24-1 to TRBJ1-1; no firm D call. V was shortened by 4 bases and J by 1 base, with 6 bases between the two germline ends. This CDR3 is 13 amino acids long. The germline V gene encodes CDR1 KGHDR and CDR2 SFDVKD. The DNA for the CDR3 is TGTGCCACCAGTGAGGCGGGGAACACTGAAGCTTTCTTT. Its translation: CATSEAGNTEAFF.

With regard to this clonotype: A clone one base away is much larger, so this may be a read error. The chain links TRBV7-8 to TRBJ1-1; D call uncertain. CDR1 SGHVS and CDR2 FQNEAQ come from the germline V gene. There are 14 residues in the CDR3. The CDR3 reads CAISFLTSNTEAFF. CDR3 bases: TGTGCCATCAGCTTCCTAACATCCAACACTGAAGCTTTCTTT.

This clonotype was recorded many times. The chain couples TRBV7-6 to TRBJ2-1; TRBD2 might be the D (7 bases). The CDR3 is 13 amino acids. V was trimmed by 5 bases and J by 15 bases, leaving 20 bases between them. Per the germline V gene, CDR1 is SGHVS and CDR2 is FNYEAQ. The CDR3 sequence: CASSLGRGPAGFF. CDR3 bases: TGTGCCAGCAGCCTGGGGCGGGGGCCGGCCGGGTTCTTC.

This clonotype was seen repeatedly, ten times or more. The genes are TRBV7-2 and TRBJ2-1; D unclear. The CDR3 is made up of 15 amino acids. The germline V gene has CDR1 SGHTA and CDR2 FQGNSA. V dropped 2 bases and J dropped 4 bases, with 12 bases sitting between them. CDR3 amino acids: CASSLTLRFYNEQFF. The CDR3 nucleotides read TGTGCCAGCAGCTTAACCCTTCGTTTTTACAATGAGCAGTTCTTC.

This clonotype was found many times. This chain uses TRBV4-1 with TRBJ1-2; D not resolved. The germline V gene encodes CDR1 MGHRA and CDR2 YSYEKL. The CDR3 sequence is 16 residues long. Trimming pared 0 bases from V and 0 bases from J, leaving 11 bases between. The CDR3 nucleotides read TGCGCCAGCAGCCAAGATTATCCGTTAGCTAACTATGGCTACACCTTC. Amino acids: CASSQDYPLANYGYTF.

This clonotype was recorded many times. The rearrangement uses TRBV6-2 or TRBV6-3 and TRBJ2-1; the D is unclear. Germline CDR1 is MNHEY and CDR2 is SVGEGT. Trimming took off 3 bases at V and 0 bases at J, with 9 bases between the two ends. The CDR3 runs to 15 residues. The CDR3 spells CASSYQTSSYNEQFF. Here the CDR3 DNA reads TGTGCCAGCAGTTATCAGACGAGCTCCTACAATGAGCAGTTCTTC.

This clonotype has ten or more counts. This sequence joins TRBV28 and TRBJ1-5; D might be TRBD1 (6 bases). CDR1 and CDR2 (germline): MDHEN, SYDVKM. Trimming shortened V by 5 bases and J by 0 bases, and 8 bases separated the two germline ends. The CDR3 is 14 amino acids. This CDR3 is CASSGDNSNQPQHF. For the CDR3, the DNA is TGTGCCAGCAGTGGGGACAATAGCAATCAGCCCCAGCATTTT.

This clonotype was counted at least ten times. The chain uses TRBV20-1 and TRBJ2-2, with TRBD1 matching over 7 bases. The trim removed 3 bases at V and 0 bases at J, leaving 4 bases unmatched. Germline V gene lookup returns CDR1 DFQATT and CDR2 SNEGSKA (reference sequence). The CDR3 runs 15 residues. The CDR3 region has the DNA TGCAGTGCTAGGTCCGGGACAGCGAACACCGGGGAGCTGTTTTTT. Translation: CSARSGTANTGELFF.

The sample holds many counts of this clonotype. J is TRBJ1-5 and V is TRBV7-2; D ambiguous. This CDR3 has 17 residues. V lost 5 bases and J 3 bases, leaving 20 bases between the germline ends. Per germline, CDR1 SGHTA and CDR2 FQGNSA. As DNA, the CDR3 is TGTGCCAGCAGCCCGGCCGGAAGACTCCAGCCCAATCAGCCCCAGCATTTT. Residues: CASSPAGRLQPNQPQHF.

Ten or more counts support this clonotype. This chain links TRBV28 with TRBJ1-2; D is unresolved. V lost 3 bases, J lost 4 bases, and 9 bases lay in between. This CDR3 is 13 amino acids long. Looked up from germline, CDR1 is MDHEN and CDR2 is SYDVKM. In DNA, the CDR3 is TGTGCCAGCAGTTTTGAACTCTCCTATGGCTACACCTTC. Translating it yields CASSFELSYGYTF.

This clonotype showed up many times. This chain uses TRBV11-2 with TRBJ1-5; D is perhaps TRBD1 (6 bases). Germline V lookup: CDR1 SGHAT, CDR2 FQNNGV. CDR3 length: 15 residues. V lost 5 bases, J lost 3 bases, and 14 bases lay in between. The CDR3 DNA follows: TGTGCCAGCAGCGCGACAGGACAGCCCAATCAGCCCCAGCATTTT. Its translation: CASSATGQPNQPQHF.

Notes on this clonotype: This sequence may be a read error, since a much larger clone differs from it by one base. The chain uses TRBV14 and TRBJ2-6; D not resolved. The CDR3 runs to 13 residues. Germline lookup yields CDR1 SGHDN and CDR2 FVKESK. The V end lost 3 bases, the J end lost 3 bases, and 3 bases lay between the germline ends. The CDR3 region is CASSQSGANVLTF. The DNA of the CDR3 is TGTGCCAGCAGCCAGAGTGGGGCCAACGTCCTGACTTTC.

This clonotype has ten or more counts. The chain couples TRBV19 to TRBJ1-1; D is undetermined. The germline gives CDR1 LNHDA, CDR2 SQIVND (reference sequence). This CDR3 contains 14 residues. V lost 7 bases, J lost 1 base, and 13 bases lay in between. The CDR3 coding sequence is TGTGCCAGTAAGCTTGGCGAAGCGAACACTGAAGCTTTCTTT. Its protein product is CASKLGEANTEAFF.

This clonotype came up many times. J is TRBJ1-5 and V is TRBV5-5; D uncertain. Germline V lookup: CDR1 SGHKS, CDR2 YYEKEE (reference sequence). The CDR3 spans 16 residues. The ends were cut back, 0 bases at V and 0 bases at J, with 10 bases in the middle. The CDR3 DNA reads as TGTGCCAGCAGCTTGGGCTGGGTCTATAGCAATCAGCCCCAGCATTTT. Its translation is CASSLGWVYSNQPQHF.

This clonotype was seen repeatedly, ten times or more. The chain couples TRBV20-1 to TRBJ2-1, with 9 bases aligning to TRBD2. The CDR3 spans 16 residues. CDR1 is DFQATT and CDR2 is SNEGSKA in the germline V gene (reference sequence). The V and J ends lost 0 bases and 0 bases, in that order; junction bases with no gene match: 3. CDR3 loop: CSARDVAGASYNEQFF. The CDR3 bases are TGCAGTGCTAGAGATGTAGCGGGGGCCTCCTACAATGAGCAGTTCTTC.

At least ten counts were recorded for this clonotype. The chain employs TRBV6-5 and TRBJ1-6; tentative D call: TRBD1 (5 bases). The germline V gene has CDR1 MNHEY and CDR2 SVGAGI. The CDR3 sequence is 15 residues long. The germline V and J ends were trimmed by 0 bases and 10 bases, with 13 bases remaining between them. Here the CDR3 reads CASSYSHDGTSPLHF. In nucleotides, the CDR3 is TGTGCCAGCAGTTACTCGCATGATGGGACGTCACCCCTCCACTTT.